Listed here are 22 T cell receptor beta chains from one sample, sequenced in a study of response to subunit inactivated influenza vaccine. One entry per CDR3 protein, called by TCRdb with MiXCR from the RT-PCR reads. This sample has 500,000 to 600,000 distinct CDR3 sequences, with about 15% found just once. The sample here was PBMCs from blood, taken 11 to 12 days after vaccination. These receptors came from a man in his forties or fifties who received an inactivated influenza vaccine.

This clonotype was seen only a few times. The CDR3 region is CSARVGTGGLGGYTF. The CDR3 DNA is TGCAGTGCTAGAGTAGGGACAGGGGGCCTGGGGGGCTACACCTTC. V is TRBV20-1 and J is TRBJ1-2, with 12 bases fitting TRBD1. CDR1 is DFQATT, CDR2 SNEGSKA, per germline (reference sequence). The ends lost 1 base at V and 8 bases at J; junction bases unmatched: 8. The CDR3 has 15 amino acids.

The sample holds a few counts of this clonotype. The chain combines TRBV3-1 with TRBJ2-3; D ambiguous. V shed 1 base and J shed 8 bases, with 7 bases lying between them. The CDR3 contains 12 residues. Germline V lookup: CDR1 LGHDT, CDR2 YNNKEL (reference sequence). The CDR3 spells CASSQVVGTQYF. The CDR3 DNA reads as TGTGCCAGCAGCCAAGTGGTGGGTACGCAGTATTTT.

CDR3 DNA sequence: TGTGCCAGCAGGGAAGGACTGAGGCTTAATAATTCACCCCTCCACTTT. Translated, it gives CASREGLRLNNSPLHF. The genes are TRBV12-3 or TRBV12-4 and TRBJ1-6; unclear D gene. CDR3 length equals 16 residues. Trimming cost V 6 bases and J 5 bases, with 17 bases left between them.

This clonotype has ten or more counts. V usage is TRBV9 and J usage is TRBJ2-7; TRBD1 matches at 8 bases. CDR1 and CDR2 (germline): SGDLS, YYNGEE. The CDR3 contains 15 residues. The V segment lost 0 bases and the J segment 5 bases; nucleotides outside the gene matches: 7. The CDR3 here is CASSVAPGGFDEQYF. The DNA of the CDR3 is TGTGCCAGCAGCGTAGCTCCAGGGGGCTTCGACGAGCAGTACTTC.

This clonotype was seen repeatedly, ten times or more. This chain joins TRBV2 and TRBJ2-1; D uncertain. Per the germline V gene, CDR1 is SNHLY and CDR2 is FYNNEI. Trimming shortened V by 6 bases and J by 3 bases, and 9 bases separated the two germline ends. The CDR3 has 13 amino acids. The CDR3: CASRSPFYNEQFF. For the CDR3, the DNA is TGTGCCAGCAGAAGTCCCTTCTACAATGAGCAGTTCTTC.

There are many counts of this clonotype. The chain employs TRBV4-2 and TRBJ1-1, with TRBD1 matching over 7 bases. With 4 bases clipped from V and 5 bases from J, the junction kept 7 bases outside the gene matches. Germline loops: CDR1 LGHNA, CDR2 YNFKEQ. The CDR3 is 14 residues long. As DNA, the CDR3 is TGTGCCAGCAGCCTGTCCGACAGGGAAACTGAAGCTTTCTTT. Translation: CASSLSDRETEAFF.

At least ten counts were recorded for this clonotype. J is TRBJ2-2 and V is TRBV2; tentative D call: TRBD2 (5 bases). The V end was cut by 7 bases, the J end by 7 bases, with 10 bases between. Germline CDR1 reads SNHLY; CDR2 reads FYNNEI. CDR3 length: 12 amino acids. CDR3 bases: TGTGCCAGCAAAAGGGAGAGCGGGGAGCTGTTTTTT. The encoded protein is CASKRESGELFF. Full variable domain (outside the CDR3, taken from reference TRBV2 and TRBJ2-2): EPEVTQTPSHQVTQMGQEVILRCVPISNHLYFYWYRQILGQKVEFLVSFYNNEISEKSEIFDDQFSVERPDGSNFTLKIRSTKLEDSAMYFCASKRESGELFFGEGSRLTVL.

V and J are TRBV7-6 and TRBJ2-1, with 9 bases that match TRBD2. After removal of 0 bases from V and 4 bases from J, the junction contained 4 bases not matched to a gene. The CDR3 contains 16 residues. Germline V gene sequence: CDR1 SGHVS, CDR2 FNYEAQ. CDR3: CASSLALAGGYNEQFF. DNA of the CDR3: TGTGCCAGCAGCTTAGCGCTCGCGGGAGGGTACAATGAGCAGTTCTTC.

Only a few counts were recorded for this clonotype. This chain connects TRBV4-2 to TRBJ2-5, with 9 bases that match TRBD2. The trim removed 0 bases at V and 5 bases at J, leaving 10 bases unmatched. Germline-derived CDR1 and CDR2 are LGHNA and YNFKEQ. The CDR3 has 17 residues. The CDR3 sequence: CASSQDWVAGVSETQYF. CDR3 sequence (DNA): TGTGCCAGCAGCCAAGATTGGGTAGCGGGAGTCTCTGAGACCCAGTACTTC.

This chain uses TRBV5-5 with TRBJ2-5; 11 bases line up with TRBD1. J lost 10 bases, V lost 4 bases, and 6 bases had no gene match. CDR1 is SGHKS, CDR2 YYEKEE, per germline (reference sequence). CDR3 length equals 13 residues. The CDR3 nucleotides are TGTGCCAGCAGCCCGGGACAGGGGGGTATCCAGTACTTC. Translating gives CASSPGQGGIQYF.

The chain links TRBV6-1 to TRBJ2-4; 7 nucleotides line up with TRBD1. V shed 5 bases and J 0 bases; nucleotides not matched to a gene: 7. Looked up from germline, CDR1 is MNHNS and CDR2 is SASEGT. This CDR3 comprises 16 residues. CDR3 region: CASSQTGPLAKNIQYF. CDR3 nucleotides: TGTGCCAGCAGTCAGACAGGGCCTTTAGCCAAAAACATTCAGTACTTC.

The V call is TRBV12-3 or TRBV12-4, the J call TRBJ2-3, with D unclear. V lost 3 bases and J lost 8, with 12 bases in between. The CDR3 loop spans 13 amino acids. Written as DNA, the CDR3 is TGTGCCAGCAGTTTTACTTCTCCGGGTACGCAGTATTTT. Translation: CASSFTSPGTQYF.

This clonotype was counted ten times or more. V and J are TRBV12-3 or TRBV12-4 and TRBJ1-5; D perhaps matches TRBD1 (5 bases). CDR3 size: 18 residues. V was trimmed by 2 bases and J by 3 bases, leaving 20 bases between them. The CDR3 DNA follows: TGTGCCAGCAGTTTAAGGGCCGGCGGGGCAGGCGCCAATCAGCCCCAGCATTTT. This sequence encodes CASSLRAGGAGANQPQHF.

Ten or more counts support this clonotype. DNA for the CDR3: TGTGCCTGGAGTAAGACTAGAAGGCAGTTCTTC. Translating it yields CAWSKTRRQFF. This chain uses TRBV30 with TRBJ2-1; D is perhaps TRBD2 (6 bases). Looked up from germline, CDR1 is GTSNPN and CDR2 is SVGIG (reference sequence). V was trimmed by 2 bases and J by 12 bases, leaving 11 bases between them. This CDR3 has 11 amino acids.

The sample holds a few counts of this clonotype. The rearrangement joins TRBV3-1 to TRBJ2-7; D gene unclear. Trimming took off 4 bases at V and 4 bases at J, with 17 bases between the two ends. The germline CDR1 and CDR2 sequences are LGHDT and YNNKEL (reference sequence). This CDR3 comprises 15 residues. The CDR3 sequence: CASSLLSRLGYEQYF. The CDR3 bases are TGTGCCAGCAGCCTACTTTCTCGCCTCGGGTACGAGCAGTACTTC.

V is TRBV20-1 and J is TRBJ2-7; 10 bases are a match to TRBD1. Per germline, CDR1 DFQATT and CDR2 SNEGSKA (reference sequence). CDR3 length: 13 amino acids. V shed 3 bases, J shed 7 bases, and the junction held 6 bases outside the gene matches. DNA of the CDR3: TGCAGTGCTAGGGGACAGGGGTCGTTTGAGCAGTACTTC. Protein sequence: CSARGQGSFEQYF.

In this sample, this clonotype turned up a few times. The V gene is TRBV20-1, the J gene TRBJ2-5; 10 bases are shared with TRBD2. Germline-derived CDR1 and CDR2 are DFQATT and SNEGSKA (reference sequence). V shed 0 bases, J shed 5 bases, and the junction held 12 bases outside the gene matches. This CDR3 has 17 residues. The CDR3 region is CSARERLLAGRKETQYF. The DNA of the CDR3 is TGCAGTGCTAGAGAAAGGTTACTAGCGGGGCGGAAGGAGACCCAGTACTTC.

This clonotype appeared many times. The chain joins TRBV12-3 or TRBV12-4 to TRBJ2-7, with TRBD1 matching 7 bases. Trimming removed 4 bases from V and 3 bases from J; junction bases left unmatched: 6. The CDR3 has 14 residues. The CDR3 region is CASSSSRQGYEQYF. The CDR3 nucleotides are TGTGCCAGCAGTTCCTCGAGACAGGGCTACGAGCAGTACTTC.

The J gene is TRBJ2-7, the V gene TRBV7-8; TRBD2 might be the D (7 bases). V gave up 1 base and J gave up 4 bases, with 17 bases separating them. There are 16 residues in the CDR3. Germline V gene sequence: CDR1 SGHVS, CDR2 FQNEAQ. The CDR3 sequence: CASSLEGGGPRYEQYF. The DNA for the CDR3 is TGTGCCAGCAGCTTAGAGGGGGGAGGGCCCAGGTACGAGCAGTACTTC. Using reference TRBV7-8 and TRBJ2-7 for the parts outside the CDR3, the full variable domain is GAGVSQSPRYKVAKRGQDVALRCDPISGHVSLFWYQQALGQGPEFLTYFQNEAQLDKSGLPSDRFFAERPEGSVSTLKIQRTQQEDSAVYLCASSLEGGGPRYEQYFGPGTRLTVT.

The genes are TRBV10-3 and TRBJ1-5, with D possibly being TRBD1 (5 bases). The length of the CDR3 is 14 residues. V dropped 4 bases and J dropped 7 bases, with 14 bases sitting between them. The germline V gene encodes CDR1 ENHRY and CDR2 SYGVKD. This chain's CDR3 is CAISVRAEGQPQHF. In DNA form, the CDR3 reads TGTGCCATCAGTGTGAGGGCAGAGGGGCAGCCCCAGCATTTT.

Here the CDR3 DNA reads TGTGCCAGCAGTGAATATGGGGGCTACGAGCAGTACTTC. Protein sequence: CASSEYGGYEQYF. The chain has TRBV25-1 and TRBJ2-7; D may correspond to TRBD1 or TRBD2 (5 bases each). Per germline, CDR1 MGHDK and CDR2 SYGVNS. The CDR3 is 13 residues long. V shed 0 bases and J shed 3 bases, with 6 bases lying between them.

V is TRBV27 and J is TRBJ1-3; D possibly corresponds to TRBD1 (6 bases). V was clipped by 6 bases and J by 0 bases, with 18 bases between them. The CDR3 has 17 residues. Germline CDR1 is MNHEY and CDR2 is SMNVEV (reference sequence). The CDR3 region is CASSRMGARFSGNTIYF. The CDR3 nucleotides read TGTGCCAGCAGCCGAATGGGGGCCCGCTTCTCTGGAAACACCATATATTTT.